The rows below give T cell receptor beta chains drawn from one sample of a study of blood T cells in healthy people across ages. MiXCR, applied by TCRdb to the 5' RACE reads, yields one record per CDR3 protein. The table shows a few hundred thousand distinct CDR3 sequences, with approximately 25% occurring only once. Sample: blood. The receptors were sampled from a woman aged 70 to 79 in good health. Both conserved end residues are part of each CDR3. The D gene is left open where the match is weak. Rows may omit the clone size; those that give it use once, few, many or a size class.

>TRBJ2-6|.|TRBV4-3|.
CASSQDRRGWANVLTF
TGCGCCAGCAGCCAAGATCGAAGGGGATGGGCCAACGTCCTGACTTTC
>TRBJ2-5|.|TRBV29-1|.
CSVERGPKETQYF
TGCAGCGTTGAACGCGGACCAAAAGAGACCCAGTACTTC
>TRBJ2-3|TRBD2|TRBV7-2|few
CASSAPGLAYTDTQYF
TGTGCCAGCAGCGCACCGGGACTAGCGTATACAGATACGCAGTATTTT
>TRBJ2-2|.|TRBV5-1|few
CASSFRGSPNTGELFF
TGCGCCAGCAGCTTTAGAGGGTCCCCGAACACCGGGGAGCTGTTTTTT
>TRBJ2-5|TRBD1|TRBV5-1|few
CASSPRGDSQETQYF
TGCGCCAGCAGCCCACGAGGGGACAGTCAAGAGACCCAGTACTTC
>TRBJ1-4|TRBD1|TRBV7-9|few
CASSPPGQGREKLFF
TGTGCCAGCAGCCCCCCGGGACAGGGGAGAGAAAAACTGTTTTTT
>TRBJ2-2|.|TRBV6-5|few
CASKDTYTGELFF
TGTGCCAGCAAAGACACCTACACCGGGGAGCTGTTTTTT
>TRBJ2-6|.|TRBV9|.
CASSVGTGSSGANVLTF
TGTGCCAGCAGCGTAGGAACAGGGAGCTCTGGGGCCAACGTCCTGACTTTC
>TRBJ1-2|TRBD1|TRBV20-1|.
CSAITQGNYGYTF
TGCAGTGCGATTACACAGGGGAACTATGGCTACACCTTC
>TRBJ1-4|.|TRBV20-1|.
CSATTGREEKLFF
TGCAGTGCAACGACAGGTCGAGAAGAAAAACTGTTTTTT
>TRBJ1-1|.|TRBV2|few
CASTIREGTEAFF
TGTGCCAGCACCATTAGGGAGGGCACTGAAGCTTTCTTT
>TRBJ2-7|.|TRBV29-1|once
CSVGDIYEQYF
TGCAGCGTGGGGGACATCTACGAGCAGTACTTC
>TRBJ2-4|.|TRBV5-1|few
CASSLEGLGGAKNIQYF
TGCGCCAGCAGCTTGGAAGGCCTCGGCGGGGCCAAAAACATTCAGTACTTC
>TRBJ2-1|.|TRBV20-1|.
CSAHLAGAGNEQFF
TGCAGTGCTCACCTGGCGGGGGCCGGGAATGAGCAGTTCTTC
>TRBJ1-5|.|TRBV7-9|.
CASSLGAGSANQPQHF
TGTGCCAGCAGCTTAGGAGCAGGGTCGGCGAATCAGCCCCAGCATTTT
>TRBJ1-4|TRBD1|TRBV2|.
CASSSDTGGREKLFF
TGTGCCAGCAGTTCCGATACAGGGGGGAGGGAAAAACTGTTTTTT
>TRBJ1-1|.|TRBV6-5|few
CASSYSMGQNTEAFF
TGTGCCAGCAGTTACTCGATGGGACAGAACACTGAAGCTTTCTTT
>TRBJ2-3|.|TRBV9|few
CASSVSPPGTQYF
TGTGCCAGCAGCGTGAGTCCCCCAGGGACGCAGTATTTT
>TRBJ2-1|TRBD1|TRBV6-1|.
CASTLRLTGRNNEQFF
TGTGCCAGCACTCTACGCTTGACAGGGAGAAATAATGAGCAGTTCTTC
>TRBJ2-5|.|TRBV5-1|.
CASSLVGLQETQYF
TGTGCCAGCAGCTTAGTCGGGCTCCAAGAGACCCAGTACTTC